This T cell receptor beta chain emerged from a study of cytomegalovirus exposure and HLA in healthy donors (dated by TCRdb to 2016 to 2017). Concerning the study at large: According to an earlier analysis of 587 of the donors, about 170 million T cells yielded 117 million unique TCR beta sequences and about 300 Gb of sequence data. Both class I and class II loci were covered by HLA typing, at four-digit resolution. Roughly five DR-DQ haplotypes were treated as single units for association and clustering because of strong linkage in the cohort. Every repertoire in the discovery cohort had been generated on one and the same sequencing platform. In a later genetic analysis, genome-wide SNP genotypes for about 55% of the 666 donors were used, and that subset was treated as a discovery cohort. Donor age, sex, ethnicity and CMV serostatus were collected together with the repertoire data. High-throughput TCR immunosequencing, statistical association of individual TCRs with disease status, and machine learning were combined to predict cytomegalovirus infection status. About 300 gigabases of sequencing data and 75 million to 85 million unique TCR sequences made up an early release that covered several hundred HLA-typed donors. To study patterns of TCR occurrence, a later analysis re-analyzed previously published TCR beta repertoires from around 700 donors and added high-resolution HLA genotyping. A separate validation cohort of 100 to 150 different subjects was used in addition to the roughly 670-subject first cohort. The number of donors typed differed by locus, with about 629-630 for A, B, C, DRB1 and DQB1, 522 for DQA1, 606 for DPA1, and over 400 for DPB1. The aim of the study was to test whether cataloging public T cell receptors could identify signatures of past pathogen exposure. Among about 410 genotyped donors of the cohort, an average of approximately 220,000 unique TCR beta nucleotide sequences was sequenced per donor, of which 15% to 20% were non-productive. The study profiled the T cell repertoires of hundreds of subjects by immunosequencing and related them to cytomegalovirus serostatus. Rather than drawing on any new phenotypic data, the later analysis identified candidate immune exposures from TCR beta sequences and the way those sequences occurred across donors. The genetic ancestry cluster associated with self-reported Caucasian donors included over 80% of the 300 to 450 genotyped donors. An earlier analysis of 587 of the donors applied high-throughput TCR beta sequencing to assess whether each TCR beta V gene segment acted as functional or pseudogenic.

CDR1 and CDR2 were assigned from the germline V gene as SGDLS and YYNGEE. The cysteine opens and the phenylalanine closes a CDR3 of 13 amino acids. Left in the record is the CDR3 DNA by itself, 39 bases read in frame from the first base. V drops 3 bases and J drops 5 bases, leaving 12 bases in between. The cohort consisted of some 730 healthy bone marrow donors. Cohort members were all nominally healthy when sampled, although unrecorded immune exposures were likely present. Of the approximately 700 cohort members, approximately 280 had positive CMV serostatus and about 360 had negative CMV serostatus, and CMV serostatus was not recorded for the donor. Each donor provided a peripheral blood sample, and peripheral blood mononuclear cells were used for TCR beta sequencing. Genomic DNA was extracted from the blood cell samples with the Qiagen DNeasy Blood Extraction Kit. Note on this clone: The antigen it binds to is not known. No much larger clone is present one base from it, and per-base qualities are unavailable.

Library construction relied on the immunoSEQ multiplex PCR assay. For the multiplex PCR, a mixture combining 60 forward primers for TCR Vbeta segments and 13 reverse primers for TCR Jbeta segments was used. The CDR3 region of rearranged TCR beta genes was amplified from genomic DNA with a multiplex PCR assay. The amplified TCR beta libraries were sequenced on the Illumina HiSeq System as 87-base-pair reads. Concerning the study's data processing: In a later analysis, tens of millions of unique TCR beta chains were counted across the roughly 670 repertoires, and around 10 million of these chains were shared by at least two donors. Raw reads were error-corrected and collapsed into unique sequences by a nearest-neighbor algorithm in which closely related sequences were merged to remove PCR and sequencing errors. Alignment of CDR3 sequences to IMGT reference sequences was used to assign V, D and J gene segments. Each retained sequence needed at least a six-nucleotide match to both a V gene segment and a J gene segment. A rearrangement was called productive if the CDR3 had no stop codons and remained in frame with V and J, and every other rearrangement was called non-productive. Following IMGT convention, CDR3 was defined as the stretch from the second conserved V-encoded cysteine up to the conserved J-encoded phenylalanine. Sequences without an unambiguous match to a single V gene segment were excluded from the earlier analysis of approximately 560 of the donors. In an earlier analysis of 587 of the donors, V segments were called functional above 56.7% productive rearrangements and were called segregating when the between-donor standard deviation exceeded 5%. To diagnose cytomegalovirus status from the catalog of TCR beta chain sequences, a statistical classification framework was built. A later analysis assigned V and J genes by comparing TCR nucleotide sequences with IMGT/GENE-DB human TR gene sequences. A later analysis assigned CDR3 sequences and most-parsimonious VDJ recombination scenarios with the TCRdist pipeline. In a later analysis, every TCR beta chain was defined by the combination of its CDR3 amino acid sequence and its V-gene family, and reads without a unique V-gene family were dropped. As a way to deal with suspected cross-contamination and a sequencing artifact, a later analysis dropped roughly 620 nucleotide sequences that were highly shared and had low generation probability. For each public chain, a later analysis derived a clonal expansion index from normalized ranks of inferred template counts within each repertoire. A later analysis computed generation probabilities with a VDJ recombination model fitted to out-of-frame rearrangements, and checked the results against IGoR. A later analysis scored TCR-TCR, TCR-HLA and TCR-CMV co-occurrence with hypergeometric tests, applying a repertoire-size bias correction to TCR pairs. False discovery rates were estimated in a later analysis by permuting HLA or CMV assignments 20 times. In a later analysis, co-occurring TCRs were grouped with DBSCAN, and TCRdist sequence similarity was added when clustering was performed within HLA-allele-positive subsets. Co-occurrence clustering excluded repertoires with fewer than 30,000 or more than 120,000 public chains, plus five with anomalous nucleotide sharing. TCRdb took this table from immuneACCESS and kept in-frame rearrangements with V and J called. Such tables lack part of the clones; where checked against another copy, unresolved V genes explain under half of the gap, and the rest is unexplained. V and J calls and clone size are those listed in that table; D and trimming were worked out from the DNA. The sample has fewer than 150,000 clones on record, more than 65% of them singletons. The leading ten clones occupy 3.5% to 4.5% of the sample.

Study-wide findings and limitations: Some IMGT-functional V segments, including TRBV6-2 and TRBV6-3, could not be distinguished by the 87-base-pair reads and were therefore excluded. A further reported finding was that TCR beta sequences accurately predicted the HLA-A and HLA-B alleles for most subjects in the first cohort. Immune exposure information for the cohort was limited to CMV serostatus. According to a later analysis, parvovirus B19, influenza, CMV and Epstein-Barr virus appeared linked to several top co-occurrence clusters. A later genetic analysis associated a missense DCLRE1C variant with V-gene and J-gene trimming of TCR beta chains, and an independent cohort replicated the association. The sequencing pipeline was judged likely to have produced a cluster of highly shared sequence variants as a technical artifact. In a later analysis, TCR association rates were found to vary across HLA loci, with the most associated TCRs seen for DRB1 alleles and the fewest for HLA-C alleles. Sequencing depth was assumed to be roughly uniform across donors in the presence/absence analyses, though that assumption may not hold. In an earlier analysis of several hundred of the donors, most TCR beta V segments were observed in productive rearrangements about 87% or about 30% of the time, broadly matching IMGT annotations. HLA typing was unavailable for some donors at each locus, so association tests used only the typed subset. While some public TCRs were present in many individuals, most TCR sequences turned up only very rarely across donors. Only TCR beta chains were sequenced in this cohort, and the absence of alpha or paired-chain data limited detectable features. Compared with the roughly 600-donor mean, donors in an Asian-associated ancestry cluster had fewer N-insertions in productive TCRs, according to a later genetic analysis. Assigning TCR associations to individual alleles was difficult when HLA alleles, especially DR and DQ, strongly co-occurred. In a later analysis, most CMV-associated TCR beta chains were found to appear HLA-restricted, with HLA associations seemingly driven largely by CMV exposure. Over 15 rarely observed V segments, including chromosome 9 orphons, were excluded from the earlier analysis of almost 600 of the donors because counts were too low. In a later analysis, 16,951 TCR beta sequences were associated with specific HLA alleles at a false discovery rate of 0.05. Three of the identified cytomegalovirus-associated TCR beta chains were confirmed in vitro to be specific for cytomegalovirus antigens. A total of fewer than 200 TCR beta chains were listed by the study as associated with cytomegalovirus. In both the original and validation cohorts, the classifier was reported to diagnose cytomegalovirus status with high specificity and sensitivity. Correlated functional status among segregating V segments might be attributable to linkage disequilibrium, but an unknown experimental factor could not be ruled out. In a later analysis, HLA-associated TCR beta chains showed more clonal expansion and lower generation probabilities than non-associated chains that were equally common. The authors suggested that the approach could potentially be generalized to other disease states and immunological phenotypes.

Here the chain combines TRBV9 and TRBJ2-7; a tentative D call is TRBD1 (5 bases match). The sequence was collected from a human donor in good health. Sequenced material: PBMCs. For the CDR3, the sequence is CASSGGPADEQYF. The bases are TGTGCCAGCAGCGGGGGCCCCGCCGACGAGCAGTACTTC.